A selection of T cell receptor beta chains follows, all from one sample in a study of blood T cells in healthy people across ages. A single record per CDR3 protein comes from TCRdb applying MiXCR to the 5' RACE reads. The sample records around 1,900,000 distinct CDR3 sequences, around 42% being singletons. The specimen sequenced was blood. All receptors come from a human donor in good health. The CDR3 runs from the conserved cysteine through the conserved F or W. D genes are given only for firm matches. Only part of the rows carry a size: once, few, many, or a class if the clone is expanded.

J gene	clone size	V gene	D gene	CDR3 DNA	CDR3 protein
TRBJ1-5	few	TRBV6-1	.	TGTGCCAGCAGTGGCCCCACGGGGTTGGGAAATCAGCCCCAGCATTTT	CASSGPTGLGNQPQHF
TRBJ2-1	.	TRBV7-4	.	TGTGCCAGCAGCTTCAGGGCTAGCGATTACAATGAGCAGTTCTTC	CASSFRASDYNEQFF
TRBJ1-5	.	TRBV2	.	TGTGCCAGCAGTGCATCTGCGGGAATCGGCCAGCCCCAGCATTTT	CASSASAGIGQPQHF
TRBJ1-4	.	TRBV5-1	.	TGCGCCAGCAGCCAGGGGCAAGGTGAAAAACTGTTTTTT	CASSQGQGEKLFF
TRBJ2-5	.	TRBV20-1	TRBD2	TGCAGTGCTAGAGCACTAGCGGGGGGGCAAGAGACCCAGTACTTC	CSARALAGGQETQYF
TRBJ2-1	few	TRBV20-1	.	TGCAGTGCTCCGCTTAACAATGAGCAGTTCTTC	CSAPLNNEQFF
TRBJ2-2	.	TRBV5-6	TRBD2	TGTGCCAGCACCCTTCTAGCGGGGGGGCCCCCCGGGGAGCTGTTTTTT	CASTLLAGGPPGELFF
TRBJ2-3	few	TRBV20-1	TRBD1	TGCAGTGCTAGACCCCCCCGTCAGGGGGTTAACACAGATACGCAGTATTTT	CSARPPRQGVNTDTQYF
TRBJ1-5	.	TRBV13	TRBD1	TGTGCCAGCAGCTCCTCACAGGGGGCTCGTCAGCCCCAGCATTTT	CASSSSQGARQPQHF
TRBJ1-4	many	TRBV7-2	.	TGTGCCAGCAGCTTAGATTTCAATGAAAAACTGTTTTTT	CASSLDFNEKLFF
TRBJ1-2	.	TRBV15	.	TGTGCCACCAGCAGAAGACCCGGACTACTGACTGTGCACTATGGCTACACCTTC	CATSRRPGLLTVHYGYTF
TRBJ1-2	.	TRBV20-1	TRBD1	TGCAGTTCAATCCGACAGGGGAACTATGGCTACACCTTC	CSSIRQGNYGYTF
TRBJ1-2	.	TRBV5-1	.	TGCGCCAGCAGCAGGGACAACGATATGGATGGCTACACCTTC	CASSRDNDMDGYTF
TRBJ2-1	.	TRBV20-1	.	TGCAGTGCTAGAGGACCCCTGATTCGGAAGTCCTACAATGAGCAGTTCTTC	CSARGPLIRKSYNEQFF
TRBJ1-3	few	TRBV15	.	TGTGCCACCAGCAGAGATGGAAACACCATATATTTT	CATSRDGNTIYF
TRBJ1-5	.	TRBV2	.	TGTGCCAGCAGTGGGTCTTCTTATAGCAATCAGCCCCAGCATTTT	CASSGSSYSNQPQHF
TRBJ1-5	.	TRBV4-1	.	TGCGCCAGCAGCCAAGCAAACTCGGGGGGATCCCTCGGATGGGGCAATCAGCCCCAGCATTTT	CASSQANSGGSLGWGNQPQHF
TRBJ2-7	few	TRBV7-6	.	TGTGCCAGCAGCTTAGACTGGGACACCTACGAGCAGTACTTC	CASSLDWDTYEQYF
TRBJ2-6	few	TRBV20-1	TRBD1	TGCAGTGCTAGAGAAGCTGGACAGGGACACTCTGGGGCCAACGTCCTGACTTTC	CSAREAGQGHSGANVLTF
TRBJ2-1	few	TRBV28	TRBD2	TGTGCCAGCACTCAAGCGGGGGGGAATGAGCAGTTCTTC	CASTQAGGNEQFF
TRBJ1-2	few	TRBV29-1	TRBD1	TGCAGCGTTGTCGGGACAGGGAACTATGGCTACACCTTC	CSVVGTGNYGYTF
TRBJ2-7	few	TRBV20-1	TRBD1	TGCAGTGCTTTGGATGGCTACAGAACAGGGGGTGACGAGCAGTACTTC	CSALDGYRTGGDEQYF
TRBJ1-4	.	TRBV4-3	.	TGCGCCAGCAGCCAAGAGCTCCTAGGTCCAGGGTTTGAAAAACTGTTTTTT	CASSQELLGPGFEKLFF
TRBJ2-6	.	TRBV29-1	.	TGCAGCGTTGGTTGGGGCAGGGCGGGGGCCAACGTCCTGACTTTC	CSVGWGRAGANVLTF
TRBJ2-1	few	TRBV3-1	.	TGTGCCAGCAGCCAACATCAAAGACAGCAGTTCTTC	CASSQHQRQQFF
TRBJ2-3	.	TRBV7-9	TRBD2	TGTGCCAGCATTAAGCCGCGGGGGGGCCGGGACACAGATACACAGTATTTT	CASIKPRGGRDTDTQYF
TRBJ1-2	.	TRBV6-2/TRBV6-3	.	TGTGCCAGCAGTTTTTCATCCCATGGCTACACCTTC	CASSFSSHGYTF
TRBJ1-4	.	TRBV12-3/TRBV12-4	.	TGTGCCAGCCTCTCGGTTGCGACAGCTAATGAAAAACTGTTTTTT	CASLSVATANEKLFF
TRBJ2-4	few	TRBV7-9	.	TGTGCCAGCAGCTTAAACAGGGACAAAAACATTCAGTACTTC	CASSLNRDKNIQYF
TRBJ2-7	.	TRBV3-1	.	TGTGCCAGCAGCCAAGGCGGTCAGGGCTACAACTACGAGCAGTACTTC	CASSQGGQGYNYEQYF
TRBJ2-5	few	TRBV4-1	.	TGCGCCAGCAGCCTTAAAGCCCCCCCTTACCAAGAGACCCAGTACTTC	CASSLKAPPYQETQYF
TRBJ1-4	many	TRBV4-1	.	TGCGCCAGCAGCCAAATGCTTGGAAAACTGTTTTTT	CASSQMLGKLFF